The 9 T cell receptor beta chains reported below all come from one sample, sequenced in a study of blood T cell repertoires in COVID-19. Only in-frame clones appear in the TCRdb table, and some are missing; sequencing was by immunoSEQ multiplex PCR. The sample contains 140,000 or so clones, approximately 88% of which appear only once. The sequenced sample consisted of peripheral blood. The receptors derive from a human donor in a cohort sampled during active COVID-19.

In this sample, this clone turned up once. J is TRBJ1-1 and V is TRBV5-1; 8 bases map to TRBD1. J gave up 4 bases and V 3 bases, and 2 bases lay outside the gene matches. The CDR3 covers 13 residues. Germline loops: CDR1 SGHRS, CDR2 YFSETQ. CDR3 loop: CASSSDRATEAFF. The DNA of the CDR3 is TGCGCCAGCAGCTCGGACAGGGCCACTGAAGCTTTCTTT.

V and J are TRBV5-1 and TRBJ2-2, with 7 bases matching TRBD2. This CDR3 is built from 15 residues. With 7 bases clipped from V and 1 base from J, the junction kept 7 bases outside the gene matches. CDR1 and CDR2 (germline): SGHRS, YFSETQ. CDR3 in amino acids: CASRLAAQNTGELFF. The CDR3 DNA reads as TGCGCCAGCCGGCTAGCGGCACAGAACACCGGGGAGCTGTTTTTT.

The CDR3 protein is CASSSGGSSYNEQFF. The CDR3 nucleotides read TGTGCCAGCAGTTCGGGCGGGAGCTCCTACAATGAGCAGTTCTTC. This sequence joins TRBV28 and TRBJ2-1; TRBD2 matches at 7 bases. This CDR3 region has 15 residues. J gave up 0 bases and V 4 bases, and 3 bases lay outside the gene matches. Looked up from germline, CDR1 is MDHEN and CDR2 is SYDVKM.

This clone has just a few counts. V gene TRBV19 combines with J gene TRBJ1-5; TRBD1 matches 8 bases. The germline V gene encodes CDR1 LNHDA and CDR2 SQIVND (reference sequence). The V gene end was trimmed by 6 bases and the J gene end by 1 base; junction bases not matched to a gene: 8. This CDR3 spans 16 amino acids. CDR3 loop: CASRAGGERSNQPQHF. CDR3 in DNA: TGTGCCAGTAGAGCAGGGGGCGAAAGGAGCAATCAGCCCCAGCATTTT.

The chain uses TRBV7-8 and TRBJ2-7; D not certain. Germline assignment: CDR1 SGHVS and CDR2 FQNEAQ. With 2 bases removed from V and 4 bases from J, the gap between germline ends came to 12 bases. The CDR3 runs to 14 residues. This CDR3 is CASSLSPRLYEQYV. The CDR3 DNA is TGTGCCAGCAGCTTAAGCCCCCGTTTATACGAGCAGTACGTC.

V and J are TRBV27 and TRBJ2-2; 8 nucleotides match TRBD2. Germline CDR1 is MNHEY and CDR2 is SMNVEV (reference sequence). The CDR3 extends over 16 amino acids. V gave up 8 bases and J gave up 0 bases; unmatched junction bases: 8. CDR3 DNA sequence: TGTGCCAGCGCTCGGGATAGCGGGGCGAACACCGGGGAGCTGTTTTTT. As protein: CASARDSGANTGELFF.

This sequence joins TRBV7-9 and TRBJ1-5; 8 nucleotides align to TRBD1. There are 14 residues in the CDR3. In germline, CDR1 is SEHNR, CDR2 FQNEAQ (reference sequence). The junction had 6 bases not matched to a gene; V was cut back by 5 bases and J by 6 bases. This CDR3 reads CASSRTGLRQPQHF. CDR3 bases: TGTGCCAGCAGCCGGACAGGGCTGCGTCAGCCCCAGCATTTT.

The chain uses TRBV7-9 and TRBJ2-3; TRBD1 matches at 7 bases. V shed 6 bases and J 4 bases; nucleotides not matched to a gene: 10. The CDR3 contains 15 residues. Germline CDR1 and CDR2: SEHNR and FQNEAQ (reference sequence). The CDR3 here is CASSWDSTSPDTQYF. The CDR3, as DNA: TGTGCCAGCAGTTGGGACAGCACCTCCCCAGATACGCAGTATTTT.

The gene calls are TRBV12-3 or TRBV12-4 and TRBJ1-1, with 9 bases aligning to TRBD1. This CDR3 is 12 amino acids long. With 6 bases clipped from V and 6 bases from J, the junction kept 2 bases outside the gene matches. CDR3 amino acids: CASRQGAAEAFF. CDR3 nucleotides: TGTGCCAGCAGACAGGGGGCGGCTGAAGCTTTCTTT.